The 10 T cell receptor beta chains listed next were all sequenced from one sample in a study of blood T cell repertoires in COVID-19. The data were produced by immunoSEQ multiplex PCR, yet TCRdb's version contains in-frame clones alone and is incomplete. The sample yields a few hundred thousand clones, around 90% seen once. The sequenced material came from PBMCs or T cells enriched from blood (not recorded which). Source of these receptors: a woman between 40 and 55 years old who had been exposed to COVID-19.

This chain uses TRBV12-3 or TRBV12-4 with TRBJ1-5; the D is unclear. V dropped 3 bases and J dropped 6 bases, with 6 bases sitting between them. This CDR3 comprises 12 residues. CDR3 sequence: CASSFGSQPQHF. CDR3 DNA: TGTGCCAGCAGTTTTGGGAGTCAGCCCCAGCATTTT.

The rearrangement uses TRBV15 and TRBJ1-3; 7 nucleotides line up with TRBD1. V was clipped by 2 bases and J by 0 bases; unmatched bases: 4. Per germline, CDR1 LNHNV and CDR2 YYDKDF (reference sequence). This CDR3 is built from 16 residues. The CDR3 DNA sequence: TGTGCCACCAGCAGAAGCAGGGACAGCTCTGGAAACACCATATATTTT. Translating gives CATSRSRDSSGNTIYF.

The chain's CDR3 is CASSRGGQGNQPQHF. DNA of the CDR3: TGTGCCAGCAGCCGCGGGGGGCAGGGGAATCAGCCCCAGCATTTT. The chain carries TRBV3-1 (or the pseudogene TRBV3-2) and TRBJ1-5; tentatively, D is TRBD1 (6 bases). In germline, CDR1 is LGHDT, CDR2 YNNKEL (reference sequence). The length of the CDR3 is 15 residues. Between the trimmed V and J ends, which lost 4 bases and 4 bases, there was a span of 14 bases.

This clone was seen a handful of times. The V and J genes are TRBV6-5 and TRBJ1-2; TRBD1 aligns across 11 bases. This CDR3 contains 15 residues. V gave up 5 bases and J gave up 6 bases; unmatched junction bases: 8. Germline V gene data show CDR1 as MNHEY and CDR2 as SVGAGI. In DNA, the CDR3 is TGTGCCAGCAGTCCCACCGGGACAGGGGGGGATGGCTACACCTTC. Translated: CASSPTGTGGDGYTF.

The V and J genes are TRBV6-2 or TRBV6-3 and TRBJ2-1; TRBD2 is a possible D gene (6 bases). Germline CDR1 reads MNHEY; CDR2 reads SVGEGT. The CDR3 spans 19 residues. V lost 0 bases and J 0 bases, leaving 18 bases between the germline ends. CDR3 loop: CASSYSNLANKSSYNEQFF. DNA of the CDR3: TGTGCCAGCAGTTACTCGAACCTAGCGAACAAGAGCTCCTACAATGAGCAGTTCTTC.

The V gene is TRBV7-8, the J gene TRBJ1-4, with unresolved D. Per the germline V gene, CDR1 is SGHVS and CDR2 is FQNEAQ. V dropped 0 bases and J dropped 5 bases, with 4 bases sitting between them. The CDR3 is 13 amino acids. The chain's CDR3 is CASSLALNEKLFF. The CDR3 coding sequence is TGTGCCAGCAGCTTAGCTCTGAATGAAAAACTGTTTTTT.

CDR3 sequence: CASSSYRDGRPGTGELFF. The CDR3 nucleotides read TGTGCCAGCAGTTCCTATAGGGACGGGAGGCCGGGGACCGGGGAGCTGTTTTTT. This chain connects TRBV6-2 or TRBV6-3 to TRBJ2-2, with 7 bases matching TRBD2. The CDR3 is 18 residues long. CDR1 MNHEY and CDR2 SVGEGT come from the germline V gene. Trimming removed 4 bases from V and 5 bases from J; junction bases left unmatched: 16.

V gene TRBV9 combines with J gene TRBJ2-5, with D possibly matching TRBD2 (5 bases). In germline, CDR1 is SGDLS, CDR2 YYNGEE. V was shortened by 0 bases and J by 7 bases, with 16 bases between the two germline ends. CDR3 length: 15 residues. The CDR3 protein is CASSVGETAGVTQYF. CDR3 DNA sequence: TGTGCCAGCAGCGTAGGGGAGACGGCAGGTGTGACCCAGTACTTC.

This clone was found a few times. The chain employs TRBV11-1 and TRBJ2-3, with 7 bases aligning to TRBD1. Trimming removed 4 bases from V and 6 bases from J; junction bases left unmatched: 10. Germline loops: CDR1 SGHAT, CDR2 FQDESV (reference sequence). The CDR3 is 15 amino acids. CDR3 nucleotide sequence: TGTGCCAGCAGCTCACAGGGGCTGATATCGGATACGCAGTATTTT. It codes for CASSSQGLISDTQYF. The full variable domain, with the rest looked up from reference TRBV11-1 and TRBJ2-3, is EAEVAQSPRYKITEKSQAVAFWCDPISGHATLYWYRQILGQGPELLVQFQDESVVDDSQLPKDRFSAERLKGVDSTLKIQPAELGDSAMYLCASSSQGLISDTQYFGPGTRLTVL.

This clone was picked up one time. Germline and junction disagree at one end, which may indicate a read error. The chain employs TRBV7-7 and TRBJ2-1; 12 bases line up with TRBD2. Looked up from germline, CDR1 is SSHAT and CDR2 is FNYEAQ (reference sequence). This CDR3 spans 15 amino acids. CDR3 in DNA: TGTGCTAGCAGCTTAGCTAGCGGGAGGGCCCAGGAGCAGTTCTTC. Its translation: CASSLASGRAQEQFF.